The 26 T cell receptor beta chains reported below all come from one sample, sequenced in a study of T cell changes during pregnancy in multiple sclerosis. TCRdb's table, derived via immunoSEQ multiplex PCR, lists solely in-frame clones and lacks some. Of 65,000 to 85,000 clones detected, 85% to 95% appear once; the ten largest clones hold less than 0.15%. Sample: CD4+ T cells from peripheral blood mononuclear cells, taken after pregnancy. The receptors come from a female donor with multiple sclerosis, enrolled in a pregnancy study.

DNA for the CDR3: TGTGCCAGCAGCTTGTACGGGAGGGCCTCAGATACGCAGTATTTT. Translating gives CASSLYGRASDTQYF. This chain links TRBV7-9 with TRBJ2-3, with 8 bases lining up with TRBD2. Per germline, CDR1 SEHNR and CDR2 FQNEAQ (reference sequence). Trimming removed 3 bases from V and 4 bases from J; junction bases left unmatched: 6. The CDR3 is 15 residues long.

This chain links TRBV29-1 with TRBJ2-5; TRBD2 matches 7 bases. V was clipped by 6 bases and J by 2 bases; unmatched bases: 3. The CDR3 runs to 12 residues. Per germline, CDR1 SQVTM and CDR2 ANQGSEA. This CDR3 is CSVGEGQETQYF. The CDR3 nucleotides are TGCAGCGTAGGGGAGGGACAAGAGACCCAGTACTTC.

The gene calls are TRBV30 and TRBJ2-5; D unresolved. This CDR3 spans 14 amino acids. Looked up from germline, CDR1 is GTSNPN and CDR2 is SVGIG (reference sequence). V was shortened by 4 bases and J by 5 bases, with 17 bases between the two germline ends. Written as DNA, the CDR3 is TGTGCCTGGACGTTCGACCCGATGGGCGAGACCCAGTACTTC. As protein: CAWTFDPMGETQYF.

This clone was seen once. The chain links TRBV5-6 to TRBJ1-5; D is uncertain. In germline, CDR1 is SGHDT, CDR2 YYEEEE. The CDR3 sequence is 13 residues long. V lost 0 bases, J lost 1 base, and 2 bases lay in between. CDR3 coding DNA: TGTGCCAGCAGCTTGGCAAGCAATCAGCCCCAGCATTTT. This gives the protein CASSLASNQPQHF.

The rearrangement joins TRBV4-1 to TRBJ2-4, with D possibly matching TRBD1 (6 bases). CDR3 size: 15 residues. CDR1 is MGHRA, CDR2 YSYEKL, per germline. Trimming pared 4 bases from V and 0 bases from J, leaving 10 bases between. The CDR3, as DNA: TGCGCCAGCAGCCTGACAGGAGGAGCCAAAAACATTCAGTACTTC. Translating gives CASSLTGGAKNIQYF.

The CDR3 DNA is TGTGCCAGCAGCGAGACTAGCGGGGATACGCAGTATTTT. This sequence encodes CASSETSGDTQYF. The rearrangement links TRBV7-9 to TRBJ2-3; 10 nucleotides match TRBD2. Germline values: CDR1 SEHNR, CDR2 FQNEAQ (reference sequence). The CDR3 is made up of 13 amino acids. Trimming at V came to 5 bases and at J to 6 bases, leaving 2 bases not matched to a gene.

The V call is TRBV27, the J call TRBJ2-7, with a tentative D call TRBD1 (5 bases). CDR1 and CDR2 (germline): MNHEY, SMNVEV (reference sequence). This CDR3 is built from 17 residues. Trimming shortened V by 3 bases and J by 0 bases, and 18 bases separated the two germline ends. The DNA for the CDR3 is TGTGCCAGCAGTTTTTCACCCCCTAGGGGCAGCTCCTACGAGCAGTACTTC. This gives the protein CASSFSPPRGSSYEQYF.

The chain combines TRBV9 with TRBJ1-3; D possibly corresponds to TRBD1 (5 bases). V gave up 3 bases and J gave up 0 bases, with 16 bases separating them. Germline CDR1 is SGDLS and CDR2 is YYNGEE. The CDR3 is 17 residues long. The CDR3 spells CASSALTGYGSGNTIYF. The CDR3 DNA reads TGTGCCAGCAGCGCGTTAACAGGTTATGGCTCTGGAAACACCATATATTTT.

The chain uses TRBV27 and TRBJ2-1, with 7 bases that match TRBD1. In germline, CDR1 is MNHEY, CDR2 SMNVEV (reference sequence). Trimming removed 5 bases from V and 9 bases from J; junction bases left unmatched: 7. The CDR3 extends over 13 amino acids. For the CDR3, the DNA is TGTGCCAGCAGTGTCCGGGACAGCGGTGAGCAGTTCTTC. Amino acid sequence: CASSVRDSGEQFF.

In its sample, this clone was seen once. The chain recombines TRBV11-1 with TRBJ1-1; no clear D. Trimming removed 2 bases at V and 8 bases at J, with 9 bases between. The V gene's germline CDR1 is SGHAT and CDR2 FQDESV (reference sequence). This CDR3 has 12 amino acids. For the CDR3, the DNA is TGTGCCAGCAGCTTATTTTCCACAGAAGCTTTCTTT. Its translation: CASSLFSTEAFF.

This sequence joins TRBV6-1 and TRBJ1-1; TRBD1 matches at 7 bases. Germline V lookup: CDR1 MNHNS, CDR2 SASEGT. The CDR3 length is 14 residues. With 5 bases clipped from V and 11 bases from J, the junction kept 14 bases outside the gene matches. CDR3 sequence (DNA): TGTGCCAGCAGTAGTTATTGGGACAGCCAGAATGCTTTCTTT. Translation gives CASSSYWDSQNAFF.

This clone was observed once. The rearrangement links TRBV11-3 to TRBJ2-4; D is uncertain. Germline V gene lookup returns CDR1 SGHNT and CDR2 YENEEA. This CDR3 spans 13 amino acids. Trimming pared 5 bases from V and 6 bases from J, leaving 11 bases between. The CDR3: CASSPPSGNIQYF. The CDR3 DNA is TGTGCCAGCAGCCCCCCGTCGGGAAACATTCAGTACTTC.

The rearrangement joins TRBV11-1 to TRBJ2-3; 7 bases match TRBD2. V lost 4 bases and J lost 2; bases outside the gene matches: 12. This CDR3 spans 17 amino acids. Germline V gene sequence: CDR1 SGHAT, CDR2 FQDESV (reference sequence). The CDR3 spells CASSSPRAGRFTDTQYF. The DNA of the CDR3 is TGTGCCAGCAGCTCCCCTCGAGCGGGACGGTTCACAGATACGCAGTATTTT.

CDR3 loop: CAISESGRGRTGELFF. In nucleotides, the CDR3 is TGTGCCATCAGTGAGTCGGGCAGGGGGCGCACCGGGGAGCTGTTTTTT. This chain uses TRBV10-3 with TRBJ2-2, with TRBD1 identical over 8 bases. The CDR3 runs to 16 residues. Germline values: CDR1 ENHRY, CDR2 SYGVKD. Unmatched junction bases numbered 4, after V lost 0 bases and J lost 4 bases.

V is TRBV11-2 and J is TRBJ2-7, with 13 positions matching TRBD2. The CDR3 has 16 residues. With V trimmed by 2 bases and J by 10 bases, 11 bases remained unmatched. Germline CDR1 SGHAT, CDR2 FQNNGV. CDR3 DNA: TGTGCCAGCAGCTTATTGACGTCACTAGCGGGAGGGCGTCAGTACTTC. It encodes CASSLLTSLAGGRQYF.

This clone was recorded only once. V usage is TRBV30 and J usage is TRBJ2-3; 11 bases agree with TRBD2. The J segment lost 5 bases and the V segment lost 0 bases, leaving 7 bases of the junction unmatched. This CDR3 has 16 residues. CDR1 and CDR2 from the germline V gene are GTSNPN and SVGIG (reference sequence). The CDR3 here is CAWSVGNSGRVDTQYF. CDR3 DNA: TGTGCCTGGAGTGTTGGTAATAGCGGGAGGGTAGATACGCAGTATTTT.

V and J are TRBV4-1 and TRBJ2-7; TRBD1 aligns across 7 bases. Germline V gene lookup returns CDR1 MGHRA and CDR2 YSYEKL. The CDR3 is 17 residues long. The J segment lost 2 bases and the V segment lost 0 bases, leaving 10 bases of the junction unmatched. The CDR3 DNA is TGCGCCAGCAGCCAAGAGAAGAGGGGACAGCGACCCTACGAGCAGTACTTC. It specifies CASSQEKRGQRPYEQYF.

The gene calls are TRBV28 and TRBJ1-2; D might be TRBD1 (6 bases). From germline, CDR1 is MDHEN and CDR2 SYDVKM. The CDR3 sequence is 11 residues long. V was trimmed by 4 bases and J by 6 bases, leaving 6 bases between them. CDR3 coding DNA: TGTGCCAGCAGTTCAGGGGATGGCTACACCTTC. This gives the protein CASSSGDGYTF.

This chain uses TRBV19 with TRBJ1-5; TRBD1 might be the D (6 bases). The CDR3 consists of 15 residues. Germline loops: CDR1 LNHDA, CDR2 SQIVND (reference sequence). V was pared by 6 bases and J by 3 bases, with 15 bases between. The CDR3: CASRGSGQNNQPQHF. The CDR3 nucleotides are TGTGCCAGTAGAGGGTCTGGACAGAACAATCAGCCCCAGCATTTT.

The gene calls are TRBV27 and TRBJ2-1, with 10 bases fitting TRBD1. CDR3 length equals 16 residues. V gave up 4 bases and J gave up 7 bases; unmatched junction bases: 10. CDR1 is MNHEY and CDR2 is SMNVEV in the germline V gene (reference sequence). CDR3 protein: CASSSTTGTGVNEQFF. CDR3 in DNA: TGTGCCAGCAGTTCGACTACCGGGACAGGGGTAAATGAGCAGTTCTTC.

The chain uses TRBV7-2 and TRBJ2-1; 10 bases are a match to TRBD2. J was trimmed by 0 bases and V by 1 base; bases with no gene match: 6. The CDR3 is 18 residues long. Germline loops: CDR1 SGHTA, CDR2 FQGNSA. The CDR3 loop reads CASSLEGLAASSYNEQFF. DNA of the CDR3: TGTGCCAGCAGCTTAGAAGGACTAGCGGCGAGCTCCTACAATGAGCAGTTCTTC.

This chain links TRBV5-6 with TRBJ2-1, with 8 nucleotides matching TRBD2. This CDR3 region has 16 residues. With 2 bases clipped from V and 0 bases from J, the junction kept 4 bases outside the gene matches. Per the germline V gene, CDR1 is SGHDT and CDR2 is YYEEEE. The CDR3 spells CASSLASGHSYNEQFF. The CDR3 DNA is TGTGCCAGCAGCTTAGCTAGCGGGCACTCCTACAATGAGCAGTTCTTC.

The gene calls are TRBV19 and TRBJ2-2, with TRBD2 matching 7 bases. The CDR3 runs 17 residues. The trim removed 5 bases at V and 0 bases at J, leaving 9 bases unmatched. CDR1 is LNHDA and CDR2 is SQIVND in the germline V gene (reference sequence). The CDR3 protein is CASSHNAAGANTGELFF. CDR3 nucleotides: TGTGCCAGTAGTCATAATGCGGCGGGGGCGAACACCGGGGAGCTGTTTTTT.

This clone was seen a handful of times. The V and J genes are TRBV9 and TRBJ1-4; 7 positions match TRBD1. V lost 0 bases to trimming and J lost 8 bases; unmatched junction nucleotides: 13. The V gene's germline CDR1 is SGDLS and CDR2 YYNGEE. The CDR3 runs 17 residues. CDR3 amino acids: CASSVALGGSTGEKLFF. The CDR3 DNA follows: TGTGCCAGCAGCGTAGCTTTAGGGGGCAGCACGGGCGAAAAACTGTTTTTT.

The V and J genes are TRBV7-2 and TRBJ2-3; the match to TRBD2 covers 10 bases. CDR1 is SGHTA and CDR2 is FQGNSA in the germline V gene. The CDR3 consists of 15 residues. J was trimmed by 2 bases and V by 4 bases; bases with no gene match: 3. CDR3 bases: TGTGCCAGCAGCTCTCTAGCGGGAGCCACAGATACGCAGTATTTT. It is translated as CASSSLAGATDTQYF. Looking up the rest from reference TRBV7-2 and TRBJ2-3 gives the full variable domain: GAGVSQSPSNKVTEKGKDVELRCDPISGHTALYWYRQSLGQGLEFLIYFQGNSAPDKSGLPSDRFSAERTGGSVSTLTIQRTQQEDSAVYLCASSSLAGATDTQYFGPGTRLTVL.

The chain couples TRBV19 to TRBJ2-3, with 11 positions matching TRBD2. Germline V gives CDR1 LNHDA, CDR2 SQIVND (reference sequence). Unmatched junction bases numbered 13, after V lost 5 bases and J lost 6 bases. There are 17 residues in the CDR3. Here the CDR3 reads CASSVTSGSPELDTQYF. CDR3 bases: TGTGCCAGTAGTGTCACTAGCGGGAGCCCCGAGCTGGATACGCAGTATTTT.